The source of this T cell receptor beta chain is a study of breast tumors, draining lymph nodes, adjacent tissues. Study-level points and caveats: Data fit most tumor T cells coming from lymph node, expanding in tumor. Tumors had less TCR diversity than lymph nodes, more than nontumor tissue.

This clonotype appeared many times. The antigen is not known. Samples came from axillary lymph nodes draining the breast cancer. V shed 3 bases and J shed 2 bases, with 8 bases lying between them. Germline loops: CDR1 KGHSH, CDR2 LQKENI. The CDR3 consists of 13 residues. TCRdb reprocessed the multiplex PCR reads via MiXCR and lists one record per CDR3 protein. The profile shows fewer than 150,000 distinct CDR3 sequences, around 20% of them singletons. The V gene is TRBV18, the J gene TRBJ2-7; D is unclear. This receptor was obtained from a female donor with breast cancer. Some clones in this sample may be carry-over from other donors' samples. The material sequenced was axillary lymph node tissue. CDR3 nucleotide sequence: TGTGCCAGCTCACCGGGATTTACCTACGAGCAGTACTTC. As protein: CASSPGFTYEQYF. The whole variable domain, filled in from reference TRBV18 and TRBJ2-7, reads NAGVMQNPRHLVRRRGQEARLRCSPMKGHSHVYWYRQLPEEGLKFMVYLQKENIIDESGMPKERFSAEFPKEGPSILRIQQVVRGDSAAYFCASSPGFTYEQYFGPGTRLTVT.